This entry lists 24 T cell receptor beta chains sequenced from one sample in a study of identical twins. Each CDR3 protein gets one entry after TCRdb re-called the 5' RACE reads with MiXCR. The repertoire holds 450,000 to 500,000 distinct CDR3 sequences, with about 13% as singletons. The same data also went into a second study, on yellow fever vaccine responses in identical twins.

Material for sequencing was CD4+ T cells sorted from blood. The source is a woman aged 18-29 years in good health.

The rearrangement links TRBV6-1 to TRBJ2-7, with 7 bases lining up with TRBD1. CDR1 and CDR2 from the germline V gene are MNHNS and SASEGT. Trimming at V came to 11 bases and at J to 2 bases, leaving 6 bases not matched to a gene. The CDR3 loop spans 12 amino acids. The CDR3 coding sequence is TGTGCCGGACAGGATAATCCCTACGAGCAGTACTTC. The encoded protein is CAGQDNPYEQYF.

This clonotype was observed a few times. This chain links TRBV6-5 with TRBJ1-1; perhaps TRBD1 as D (6 bases). The CDR3 totals 12 residues. Germline V gene lookup returns CDR1 MNHEY and CDR2 SVGAGI. V lost 8 bases and J 4 bases, leaving 11 bases between the germline ends. The CDR3 sequence: CASSTGSTEAFF. The CDR3 coding sequence is TGTGCCAGCTCAACAGGGAGCACTGAAGCTTTCTTT.

This clonotype was seen only a few times. The CDR3 DNA sequence: TGCAGTGCCCCAGCCCCCAGCGGGGAACACGCTACGCAGTATTTT. Protein sequence: CSAPAPSGEHATQYF. The chain uses TRBV20-1 and TRBJ2-3; 7 bases agree with TRBD2. Germline CDR1 is DFQATT and CDR2 is SNEGSKA (reference sequence). With V trimmed by 6 bases and J by 8 bases, 17 bases remained unmatched. This CDR3 spans 15 amino acids.

This clonotype was recorded a few times. This sequence joins TRBV12-3 or TRBV12-4 and TRBJ2-3; 7 bases fit TRBD2. The V and J ends lost 2 bases and 2 bases, in that order; junction bases with no gene match: 7. The CDR3 length is 16 residues. CDR3 DNA: TGTGCCAGCAGTTTACGGGTCGGGGGGAACACAGATACGCAGTATTTT. Protein product: CASSLRVGGNTDTQYF.

This clonotype was detected a few times. The chain joins TRBV12-3 or TRBV12-4 to TRBJ2-5; D may correspond to TRBD1 or TRBD2 (5 bases each). With 3 bases removed from V and 4 bases from J, the gap between germline ends came to 12 bases. This CDR3 has 14 residues. The CDR3 loop is CASSLGREGETQYF. The CDR3 coding sequence is TGTGCCAGCAGTTTGGGACGGGAAGGAGAGACCCAGTACTTC.

This clonotype showed up just a few times. The chain has TRBV15 and TRBJ2-2; TRBD1 aligns across 9 bases. J gave up 1 base and V 1 base, and 10 bases lay outside the gene matches. Germline CDR1 is LNHNV and CDR2 is YYDKDF (reference sequence). The CDR3 consists of 19 residues. CDR3 in amino acids: CATSRGLGTGSLNTGELFF. The CDR3 nucleotides read TGTGCCACCAGCAGAGGCCTTGGGACAGGGAGCTTGAACACCGGGGAGCTGTTTTTT.

In its sample, this clonotype was seen many times. This chain connects TRBV20-1 to TRBJ2-7, with D possibly matching TRBD1 (6 bases). This CDR3 region has 14 residues. Trimming pared 1 base from V and 8 bases from J, leaving 18 bases between. CDR1 is DFQATT and CDR2 is SNEGSKA in the germline V gene (reference sequence). CDR3: CSARVGQGFVQQYF. In nucleotides, the CDR3 is TGCAGTGCTAGAGTGGGGCAGGGGTTTGTACAGCAGTACTTC.

The chain joins TRBV3-1 to TRBJ2-3; 11 bases align to TRBD2. The V segment lost 3 bases and the J segment 6 bases; nucleotides outside the gene matches: 14. The germline gives CDR1 LGHDT, CDR2 YNNKEL (reference sequence). The CDR3 covers 18 residues. The CDR3 DNA is TGTGCCAGCAGCCAGATCCCTCTAGCGGGGGGCCCTCGGGATACGCAGTATTTT. Translation: CASSQIPLAGGPRDTQYF.

The genes are TRBV3-1 and TRBJ2-4; D perhaps matches TRBD1 (6 bases). The germline V gene has CDR1 LGHDT and CDR2 YNNKEL (reference sequence). The CDR3 consists of 15 residues. V was clipped by 0 bases and J by 2 bases, with 8 bases between them. CDR3 coding DNA: TGTGCCAGCAGCCAAGACAGGGGAACCAAAAACATTCAGTACTTC. Its translation is CASSQDRGTKNIQYF.

This clonotype has only a few counts. The rearrangement joins TRBV29-1 to TRBJ1-1; 12 bases are a match to TRBD1. V lost 8 bases to trimming and J lost 6 bases; unmatched junction nucleotides: 4. The germline gives CDR1 SQVTM, CDR2 ANQGSEA. The CDR3 covers 12 residues. The CDR3, as DNA: TGCAGCACGGGACAGGGGGCGGCTGAAGCTTTCTTT. The encoded protein is CSTGQGAAEAFF.

The table lists this clonotype with a few counts. This chain connects TRBV6-5 to TRBJ2-7; D may be TRBD2 (6 bases). This CDR3 has 15 amino acids. Germline V CDR1 and CDR2: MNHEY, SVGAGI. Trimming took 0 bases from V and 7 from J, leaving 16 bases between them. The CDR3 sequence: CASSYSSGEPREQYF. The CDR3 bases are TGTGCCAGCAGTTACTCGTCGGGGGAGCCTAGGGAGCAGTACTTC.

This clonotype was picked up a small number of times. V and J are TRBV10-3 and TRBJ2-1, with D uncertain. The CDR3 totals 13 residues. The V end lost 7 bases, the J end lost 7 bases, and 14 bases lay between the germline ends. CDR1 and CDR2 (germline): ENHRY, SYGVKD. The CDR3 protein is CAITDILGNEQFF. The CDR3 DNA sequence: TGTGCCATCACGGATATATTAGGGAATGAGCAGTTCTTC.

This clonotype showed up many times. This rearrangement joins TRBV27 to TRBJ1-1; 8 nucleotides line up with TRBD1. The CDR3 is 12 amino acids. The germline gives CDR1 MNHEY, CDR2 SMNVEV (reference sequence). The V gene end was trimmed by 8 bases and the J gene end by 7 bases; junction bases not matched to a gene: 6. CDR3 sequence reads: CASRGTGGEAFF. CDR3 sequence (DNA): TGTGCCAGCCGTGGGACAGGCGGTGAAGCTTTCTTT.

In its sample, this clonotype was seen a few times. The chain uses TRBV5-5 and TRBJ2-5; 7 nucleotides match TRBD1. After removal of 4 bases from V and 1 base from J, the junction contained 10 bases not matched to a gene. CDR1 SGHKS and CDR2 YYEKEE come from the germline V gene (reference sequence). CDR3 length equals 16 residues. DNA for the CDR3: TGTGCCAGCAGCCCCACCGGCGACAGGGCCCAAGAGACCCAGTACTTC. As protein: CASSPTGDRAQETQYF.

The genes are TRBV4-2 and TRBJ1-4; possible D gene TRBD1, 5 bases. CDR3 length: 15 amino acids. Per germline, CDR1 LGHNA and CDR2 YNFKEQ. V was cut by 4 bases and J by 6 bases, with 15 bases left in between. The CDR3: CASSLAPGTDEKLFF. The CDR3 DNA sequence: TGTGCCAGCAGCCTCGCTCCAGGGACCGATGAAAAACTGTTTTTT.

This clonotype was seen at least ten times. The CDR3 coding sequence is TGCAGCGTTGAAAGAGGCCCTAACACTGAAGCTTTCTTT. It codes for CSVERGPNTEAFF. V gene TRBV29-1 combines with J gene TRBJ1-1; no clear D gene. This CDR3 contains 13 residues. Trimming shortened V by 2 bases and J by 2 bases, and 9 bases separated the two germline ends. Per germline, CDR1 SQVTM and CDR2 ANQGSEA.

The genes are TRBV16 and TRBJ2-5; TRBD1 agrees at 9 bases. J lost 4 bases, V lost 0 bases, and 3 bases had no gene match. CDR1 is KGHSY and CDR2 is FQNENV in the germline V gene. The length of the CDR3 is 15 residues. CDR3 protein: CASSQSSTGGETQYF. DNA of the CDR3: TGTGCCAGCAGCCAATCATCGACAGGGGGAGAGACCCAGTACTTC.

There are a few counts of this clonotype. The chain employs TRBV5-5 and TRBJ2-1; D may be TRBD1 (5 bases). CDR3 size: 18 residues. Germline CDR1 and CDR2: SGHKS and YYEKEE (reference sequence). The ends were cut back, 1 base at V and 1 base at J, with 18 bases in the middle. The CDR3 DNA follows: TGTGCCAGCAGCTTGAATCCTAGTCAGGGTGTATCCTACAATGAGCAGTTCTTC. It codes for CASSLNPSQGVSYNEQFF.

This clonotype was observed a handful of times. The chain joins TRBV2 to TRBJ2-3; D uncertain. CDR1 is SNHLY, CDR2 FYNNEI, per germline. V gave up 8 bases and J gave up 6 bases, with 9 bases separating them. The CDR3 sequence is 11 residues long. CDR3 sequence (DNA): TGTGCCAGCGGATATTCCGATACGCAGTATTTT. This translates into CASGYSDTQYF.

This clonotype appeared once. The V call is TRBV6-5, the J call TRBJ2-7, with 10 nucleotides matching TRBD1. The CDR3 totals 15 residues. The germline V gene encodes CDR1 MNHEY and CDR2 SVGAGI. Trimming removed 2 bases from V and 5 bases from J; junction bases left unmatched: 6. CDR3 DNA sequence: TGTGCCAGCAGTTACGAGGGACAGGGGTTACACGAGCAGTACTTC. This sequence encodes CASSYEGQGLHEQYF.

The chain carries TRBV7-9 and TRBJ2-7; 8 bases fit TRBD1. Germline V gene sequence: CDR1 SEHNR, CDR2 FQNEAQ (reference sequence). V lost 5 bases to trimming and J lost 2 bases; unmatched junction nucleotides: 11. The CDR3 loop spans 16 amino acids. DNA of the CDR3: TGTGCCAGCAGCCCAGGACAGGGCCTAATCCCCTACGAGCAGTACTTC. It yields the protein CASSPGQGLIPYEQYF. The full variable domain, its missing parts supplied by reference TRBV7-9 and TRBJ2-7, is DTGVSQNPRHKITKRGQNVTFRCDPISEHNRLYWYRQTLGQGPEFLTYFQNEAQLEKSRLLSDRFSAERPKGSFSTLEIQRTEQGDSAMYLCASSPGQGLIPYEQYFGPGTRLTVT.

V usage is TRBV4-2 and J usage is TRBJ2-2; 11 positions match TRBD2. The CDR3 is 18 amino acids. The V gene's germline CDR1 is LGHNA and CDR2 YNFKEQ. V lost 4 bases to trimming and J lost 2 bases; unmatched junction nucleotides: 9. Written as DNA, the CDR3 is TGTGCCAGCAGCCCTCCCCTAGCGGGGGGTGTAAACACCGGGGAGCTGTTTTTT. Protein: CASSPPLAGGVNTGELFF.

The table lists this clonotype with many counts. V and J are TRBV14 and TRBJ2-2, with unresolved D. Trimming cost V 8 bases and J 5 bases, with 18 bases left between them. The CDR3 runs to 15 residues. Germline CDR1 is SGHDN and CDR2 is FVKESK. CDR3 nucleotides: TGTGCCAGCCGCCTGGGTCCCCTTATGACCGGGGAGCTGTTTTTT. It specifies CASRLGPLMTGELFF.

The genes are TRBV30 and TRBJ2-1; TRBD1 aligns across 11 bases. The CDR3 has 11 amino acids. Germline V lookup: CDR1 GTSNPN, CDR2 SVGIG (reference sequence). The V gene end was trimmed by 4 bases and the J gene end by 14 bases; junction bases not matched to a gene: 4. The CDR3 loop is CAWNLGQGEFF. The CDR3 DNA reads TGTGCCTGGAATTTGGGACAGGGGGAGTTCTTC.